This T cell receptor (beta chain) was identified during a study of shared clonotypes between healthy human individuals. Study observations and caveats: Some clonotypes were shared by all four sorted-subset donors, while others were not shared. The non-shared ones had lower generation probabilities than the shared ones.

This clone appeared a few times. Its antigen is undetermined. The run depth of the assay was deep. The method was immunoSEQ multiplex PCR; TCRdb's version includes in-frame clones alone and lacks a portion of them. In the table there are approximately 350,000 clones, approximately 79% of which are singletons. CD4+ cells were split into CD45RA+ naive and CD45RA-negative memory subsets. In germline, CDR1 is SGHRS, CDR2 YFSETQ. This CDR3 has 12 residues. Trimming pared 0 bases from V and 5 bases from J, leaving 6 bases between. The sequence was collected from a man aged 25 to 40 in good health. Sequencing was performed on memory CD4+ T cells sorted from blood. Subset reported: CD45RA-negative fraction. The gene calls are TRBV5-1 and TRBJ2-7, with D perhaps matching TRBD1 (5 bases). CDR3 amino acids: CASSLVRDEQYF. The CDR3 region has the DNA TGCGCCAGCAGCTTGGTCAGGGACGAGCAGTACTTC.